This T cell receptor (beta chain) is from a study of CD8+CD57+ T cells in acquired aplastic anemia. Regarding the study as a whole: Overlapping CD8+ CDR3 repertoires of patients and controls contained some 30 shared sequences.

CDR1 and CDR2 from the germline V gene are ENHRY and SYGVKD. This CDR3 comprises 13 residues. The V end was cut by 10 bases, the J end by 10 bases, with 22 bases between. Regarding this clonotype: Its antigen remains unknown.

Patients selected for sequencing had displayed CD8+CD57+ cell expansion by flow cytometry. With no exception, the patients had severe acquired aplastic anemia. Blood samples were obtained from patients who had received no prior therapy. Genomic DNA constituted the template upon which TCR beta VDJ and CDR3 profiling was performed. Each CDR3 protein is one row after TCRdb ran MiXCR on the reads. The sample consists of some 150,000 distinct CDR3 sequences, about 70% of them appearing once. The TCR sequence derives from a human donor with aplastic anemia. The chain recombines TRBV10-3 with TRBJ1-1; D ambiguous. Material for sequencing was sorted CD4+, CD8+, or CD8+CD57+ T cells (not recorded which) from PBMCs. This chain's CDR3 is CASSPRAALGAFF. CDR3 nucleotides: TGTGCCAGCAGCCCCCGTGCAGCGTTGGGAGCTTTCTTT.